This TCR beta chain was identified during a study of CD8 T cells in Susac syndrome. Study outcomes and limitations: The study's TCR sequencing and HLA analysis drew on a certain number of individuals. That number was acknowledged as relatively small.

The germline V gene encodes CDR1 SGDLS and CDR2 YYNGEE. CDR3 length equals 13 residues. V gave up 3 bases and J gave up 10 bases, with 16 bases separating them. In regard to this clonotype: No antigen is known for it.

The T cells that were sequenced for TCR beta were CD8+ and CD4+ cells from blood. Negative isolation was used for CD8+ and CD4+ T cells, and FACS enrichment was applied to TEMRA cells. With random hexamers, about 0.5 to 1 ug RNA was reverse transcribed. TCRdb used MiXCR to reprocess the immunoSEQ multiplex PCR reads, holding one entry per CDR3 protein. This sample has 150,000 to 200,000 distinct CDR3 sequences, with about 91% found just once. The sample taken for sequencing was CD4+ T cells from PBMCs. V gene TRBV9 combines with J gene TRBJ1-1, with TRBD1 as a possible D gene (6 bases). The TCR originated in a human donor in good health. CDR3 sequence: CASSASGAQTAFF. CDR3 sequence (DNA): TGTGCCAGCAGCGCGTCAGGGGCCCAAACAGCTTTCTTT. Combining the CDR3 with reference TRBV9 and TRBJ1-1 gives the whole variable domain DSGVTQTPKHLITATGQRVTLRCSPRSGDLSVYWYQQSLDQGLQFLIQYYNGEERAKGNILERFSAQQFPDLHSELNLSSLELGDSALYFCASSASGAQTAFFGQGTRLTVV.